The 15 T cell receptor beta chains below were found in one sample sequenced in a study of response to subunit inactivated influenza vaccine. One entry per CDR3 protein, called by TCRdb with MiXCR from the RT-PCR reads. The data show a few hundred thousand distinct CDR3 sequences, with less than 25% seen just once and more than 8.5% held by the top ten. Material: PBMCs from blood, obtained about 20 months after vaccination. Every receptor here comes from a man aged 50-75 years who received an inactivated influenza vaccine.

In this sample, this clonotype turned up many times. The V gene is TRBV12-3 or TRBV12-4, the J gene TRBJ1-2; D gene unclear. The CDR3 length is 13 residues. V was trimmed by 3 bases and J by 3 bases, leaving 8 bases between them. The CDR3 protein is CASSLDGYYGYTF. In DNA, the CDR3 is TGTGCCAGCAGTTTGGACGGATACTATGGCTACACCTTC.

This clonotype was seen at least ten times. CDR3 region: CATSDLWNNEQFF. CDR3 in DNA: TGTGCCACCAGTGATTTGTGGAACAATGAGCAGTTCTTC. The V call is TRBV24-1, the J call TRBJ2-1, with D unresolved. The V gene lost 0 bases and the J gene lost 5 bases, with 4 bases spanning the gap. CDR1 KGHDR and CDR2 SFDVKD come from the germline V gene. This CDR3 is built from 13 residues.

In its sample, this clonotype was seen a few times. This chain joins TRBV7-2 and TRBJ2-7; D is unresolved. This CDR3 region has 17 residues. Per germline, CDR1 SGHTA and CDR2 FQGNSA. V was shortened by 5 bases and J by 0 bases, with 20 bases between the two germline ends. The CDR3 region is CASSAHPWGRTSYEQYF. DNA for the CDR3: TGTGCCAGCAGCGCCCATCCGTGGGGTCGGACCTCCTACGAGCAGTACTTC.

This clonotype was observed many times. A read error may produce the germline difference seen at one junction end. The chain carries TRBV12-3 or TRBV12-4 and TRBJ1-1; the match to TRBD1 covers 7 bases. The length of the CDR3 is 9 residues. CDR3 bases: TGTGCCAGCAGTGATACAGGGGTTTTT. Its protein product is CASSDTGVF.

Of note for this clonotype: One end of the junction is discordant with germline, which a read error may explain. V is TRBV7-6 and J is TRBJ2-7; 8 nucleotides match TRBD2. In germline, CDR1 is SGHVS, CDR2 FNYEAQ. The CDR3 loop spans 15 amino acids. For the CDR3, the DNA is TGTGCCAGCAGCTTAGAAGCGGGAGCTGGATACGCGCAGTACTTC. Encoded protein: CASSLEAGAGYAQYF.

The sample holds many counts of this clonotype. The chain employs TRBV28 and TRBJ1-1, with D possibly being TRBD1 (5 bases). There are 14 residues in the CDR3. Trimming shortened V by 7 bases and J by 0 bases, and 12 bases separated the two germline ends. Per the germline V gene, CDR1 is MDHEN and CDR2 is SYDVKM. CDR3 region: CASMFGGLNTEAFF. The CDR3 DNA reads TGTGCCAGCATGTTCGGGGGACTGAACACTGAAGCTTTCTTT.

In this sample, this clonotype turned up a few times. This chain uses TRBV19 with TRBJ1-2; D gene uncertain. The CDR3 loop spans 13 amino acids. Between the trimmed V and J ends, which lost 6 bases and 2 bases, there was a span of 10 bases. Per the germline V gene, CDR1 is LNHDA and CDR2 is SQIVND (reference sequence). Here the CDR3 reads CASRAVPNYGYTF. Written as DNA, the CDR3 is TGTGCCAGTAGAGCGGTACCAAACTATGGCTACACCTTC.

The V and J genes are TRBV20-1 and TRBJ2-1; 7 nucleotides match TRBD2. Trimming took 4 bases from V and 4 from J; bases not matched to a gene: 10. Germline V CDR1 and CDR2: DFQATT, SNEGSKA (reference sequence). The CDR3 spans 15 residues. Here the CDR3 DNA reads TGCAGTGCTATTAGCCCCCTAGCGGAATACAATGAGCAGTTCTTC. It codes for CSAISPLAEYNEQFF.

V and J are TRBV27 and TRBJ1-6; D gene unclear. V lost 4 bases and J 2 bases, leaving 12 bases between the germline ends. Germline-derived CDR1 and CDR2 are MNHEY and SMNVEV (reference sequence). This CDR3 region has 16 residues. The CDR3 nucleotides read TGTGCCAGCAGTTCAACTGGTAGCCCCTATAATTCACCCCTCCACTTT. Translation gives CASSSTGSPYNSPLHF.

The chain has TRBV9 and TRBJ2-2; TRBD2 matches 11 bases. CDR3 length: 15 residues. Unmatched junction bases numbered 4, after V lost 3 bases and J lost 6 bases. From germline, CDR1 is SGDLS and CDR2 YYNGEE. CDR3 bases: TGTGCCAGCAGCGGGCTAGCGGGGGGCCCCGGGGAGCTGTTTTTT. It codes for CASSGLAGGPGELFF.

V usage is TRBV28 and J usage is TRBJ1-5; D might be TRBD1 (6 bases). Trimming cost V 5 bases and J 7 bases, with 15 bases left between them. This CDR3 has 14 residues. Germline V gene sequence: CDR1 MDHEN, CDR2 SYDVKM. CDR3 coding DNA: TGTGCCAGCAGTACCCAGGGGTTGGGACAGCCCCAGCATTTT. Translated: CASSTQGLGQPQHF.

In this sample, this clonotype turned up a few times. The CDR3 coding sequence is TGTGCCAGCAGCTCGAAAACTAGCGGGGTAAATCAAGAGACCCAGTACTTC. Protein product: CASSSKTSGVNQETQYF. The rearrangement uses TRBV7-2 and TRBJ2-5; 10 bases align to TRBD2. Per germline, CDR1 SGHTA and CDR2 FQGNSA. The ends lost 4 bases at V and 2 bases at J; junction bases unmatched: 10. This CDR3 is built from 17 residues.

A few counts support this clonotype. The genes are TRBV28 and TRBJ1-6, with D possibly matching TRBD1 (5 bases). V was cut by 8 bases and J by 13 bases, with 18 bases left in between. CDR1 is MDHEN, CDR2 SYDVKM, per germline. The CDR3 runs 13 residues. The CDR3 region has the DNA TGTGCCAGCCGGTCGGGGGTTGTTGGTCCCCTCCACTTT. Translated, it gives CASRSGVVGPLHF.

Many counts were recorded for this clonotype. The rearrangement links TRBV28 to TRBJ1-3; D is perhaps TRBD1 (5 bases). Germline-derived CDR1 and CDR2 are MDHEN and SYDVKM. The CDR3 sequence is 15 residues long. V gave up 6 bases and J gave up 2 bases, with 14 bases separating them. CDR3 sequence reads: CASSQLIGAGNTIYF. CDR3 coding DNA: TGTGCCAGCAGCCAACTCATAGGGGCTGGAAACACCATATATTTT.

The chain carries TRBV11-2 and TRBJ2-2; 10 positions agree with TRBD2. The CDR3 extends over 21 amino acids. J gave up 0 bases and V 2 bases, and 15 bases lay outside the gene matches. Germline lookup yields CDR1 SGHAT and CDR2 FQNNGV. CDR3 loop: CASSLFVQIAGGLANTGELFF. The CDR3 bases are TGTGCCAGCAGCTTATTCGTCCAAATAGCGGGGGGCTTAGCGAACACCGGGGAGCTGTTTTTT.